A single sample is the source of the 27 T cell receptor beta chains below, sequenced in a study of blood T cell repertoires in COVID-19. Profiled with immunoSEQ multiplex PCR; TCRdb holds only in-frame clones, not every one. The sample consists of about 320,000 clones, approximately 91% of them appearing once. Sequenced material: PBMCs or T cells enriched from blood (not recorded which). Receptors originate from a woman aged 25 to 39 who had been exposed to COVID-19.

The chain carries TRBV4-2 and TRBJ2-3, with D perhaps TRBD2 (6 bases). The CDR3 spans 15 residues. Trimming cost V 5 bases and J 2 bases, with 14 bases left between them. Germline V CDR1 and CDR2: LGHNA, YNFKEQ. DNA for the CDR3: TGTGCCAGCAGCTTCGGGACTCCCGACACAGATACGCAGTATTTT. Encoded protein: CASSFGTPDTDTQYF.

This clone came up once. V gene TRBV10-3 combines with J gene TRBJ1-1, with D maybe TRBD1 (6 bases). The CDR3 extends over 15 amino acids. Trimming removed 0 bases at V and 3 bases at J, with 11 bases between. CDR1 ENHRY and CDR2 SYGVKD come from the germline V gene. The DNA for the CDR3 is TGTGCCATCAGTGAGTCTACAGGGATCGACACTGAAGCTTTCTTT. Its translation is CAISESTGIDTEAFF.

V is TRBV7-7 and J is TRBJ2-3; 9 bases agree with TRBD2. V was pared by 3 bases and J by 1 base, with 2 bases of the junction left unmatched. CDR1 and CDR2 (germline): SSHAT, FNYEAQ (reference sequence). The CDR3 has 15 amino acids. In DNA, the CDR3 is TGTGCCAGCAGCTTGGGACTAGCCGGCACAGATACGCAGTATTTT. Its translation is CASSLGLAGTDTQYF.

The chain combines TRBV15 with TRBJ2-5; 9 positions agree with TRBD2. Germline V gene lookup returns CDR1 LNHNV and CDR2 YYDKDF (reference sequence). V lost 5 bases to trimming and J lost 7 bases; unmatched junction nucleotides: 11. The CDR3 runs 15 residues. The CDR3 coding sequence is TGTGCCACCAGCCGTAGCGGGGGCAGGGTGGGGACCCAGTACTTC. Its translation: CATSRSGGRVGTQYF.

V gene TRBV6-5 combines with J gene TRBJ1-1; 7 positions agree with TRBD1. Germline assignment: CDR1 MNHEY and CDR2 SVGAGI. The CDR3 has 14 residues. Unmatched junction bases numbered 8, after V lost 6 bases and J lost 4 bases. The CDR3 region is CASSLDRVGTEAFF. CDR3 in DNA: TGTGCCAGCAGCCTCGACAGGGTAGGCACTGAAGCTTTCTTT.

The chain couples TRBV6-6 to TRBJ2-7; D might be TRBD1 (6 bases). The CDR3 has 13 residues. The germline V and J ends were trimmed by 5 bases and 5 bases, with 13 bases remaining between them. CDR1 MNHNY and CDR2 SVGAGI come from the germline V gene (reference sequence). The chain's CDR3 is CASSLQGPHEQYF. The CDR3 region has the DNA TGTGCCAGCAGTCTACAGGGACCCCACGAGCAGTACTTC.

The CDR3: CASGTGSLEQFF. CDR3 nucleotides: TGTGCCAGTGGGACAGGGTCACTTGAGCAGTTCTTC. The chain uses TRBV19 and TRBJ2-1; 9 positions agree with TRBD1. The CDR3 is 12 residues long. CDR1 is LNHDA, CDR2 SQIVND, per germline (reference sequence). V was clipped by 8 bases and J by 9 bases; unmatched bases: 5.

The chain recombines TRBV6-5 with TRBJ2-3; possibly TRBD1 for D (6 bases). V was clipped by 11 bases and J by 2 bases, with 11 bases between them. Germline assignment: CDR1 MNHEY and CDR2 SVGAGI. CDR3 length equals 12 residues. This CDR3 reads CAGGHYTDTQYF. The DNA for the CDR3 is TGTGCCGGGGGACATTACACAGATACGCAGTATTTT.

This clone was detected only once. The V and J genes are TRBV5-1 and TRBJ1-2; TRBD1 might be the D (6 bases). V gave up 8 bases and J gave up 8 bases, with 28 bases separating them. Germline CDR1 SGHRS, CDR2 YFSETQ. The CDR3 contains 16 residues. The CDR3 reads CARISWWGRDTSGYTF. CDR3 in DNA: TGCGCCAGGATCTCTTGGTGGGGACGGGACACATCGGGCTACACCTTC.

This clone was recorded once. The chain links TRBV5-1 to TRBJ1-4, with 10 bases lining up with TRBD1. The CDR3 runs to 15 residues. CDR1 is SGHRS and CDR2 is YFSETQ in the germline V gene. The ends lost 0 bases at V and 8 bases at J; junction bases unmatched: 4. CDR3 loop: CASSLVGTGVEKLFF. CDR3 bases: TGCGCCAGCAGCTTGGTCGGGACAGGGGTCGAAAAACTGTTTTTT.

The chain carries TRBV9 and TRBJ2-5; perhaps TRBD1 as D (5 bases). This CDR3 comprises 15 residues. The ends were cut back, 4 bases at V and 2 bases at J, with 15 bases in the middle. Germline V gene lookup returns CDR1 SGDLS and CDR2 YYNGEE. In nucleotides, the CDR3 is TGTGCCAGCAGCCCTGCAGGGAATTATCAAGAGACCCAGTACTTC. The encoded protein is CASSPAGNYQETQYF.

J is TRBJ1-6 and V is TRBV7-2; D is uncertain. The ends were cut back, 4 bases at V and 9 bases at J, with 10 bases in the middle. This CDR3 region has 13 residues. CDR1 and CDR2 from the germline V gene are SGHTA and FQGNSA. The CDR3 spells CASSSSTTSPLHF. The CDR3 coding sequence is TGTGCCAGCAGCTCCTCTACCACTTCACCCCTCCACTTT.

CDR3 DNA sequence: TGTGCCAGCACCACCCCGGGGGATACGCAGTATTTT. Protein product: CASTTPGDTQYF. This chain uses TRBV27 with TRBJ2-3; D may be TRBD2 (5 bases). The germline V gene has CDR1 MNHEY and CDR2 SMNVEV (reference sequence). V shed 7 bases and J shed 6 bases, with 11 bases lying between them. This CDR3 has 12 amino acids.

The rearrangement uses TRBV2 and TRBJ2-1, with 10 bases fitting TRBD1. Trimming removed 6 bases from V and 9 bases from J; junction bases left unmatched: 8. In germline, CDR1 is SNHLY, CDR2 FYNNEI. This CDR3 has 14 residues. The CDR3 here is CASRGGTGVSEQFF. The DNA for the CDR3 is TGTGCCAGCAGGGGAGGGACAGGGGTTAGTGAGCAGTTCTTC.

The chain employs TRBV6-1 and TRBJ2-7; 11 nucleotides line up with TRBD2. Germline V gives CDR1 MNHNS, CDR2 SASEGT. CDR3 length equals 17 residues. V was clipped by 1 base and J by 2 bases; unmatched bases: 7. CDR3 protein: CASSEVTSGGLPYEQYF. For the CDR3, the DNA is TGTGCCAGCAGTGAAGTTACTAGCGGGGGCCTCCCCTACGAGCAGTACTTC.

The genes are TRBV28 and TRBJ1-6; the D gene is possibly TRBD1 (5 bases). The germline gives CDR1 MDHEN, CDR2 SYDVKM. The CDR3 contains 15 residues. V gave up 4 bases and J gave up 8 bases, with 15 bases separating them. The CDR3 loop is CASSSSGLGYSPLHF. CDR3 DNA sequence: TGTGCCAGCAGTTCCTCGGGACTGGGCTATTCACCCCTCCACTTT. Supplemented by reference TRBV28 and TRBJ1-6, the full variable domain reads DVKVTQSSRYLVKRTGEKVFLECVQDMDHENMFWYRQDPGLGLRLIYFSYDVKMKEKGDIPEGYSVSREKKERFSLILESASTNQTSMYLCASSSSGLGYSPLHFGNGTRLTVT.

Turning to this clone: One junction end disagrees with the germline gene, perhaps due to a read error. The J gene is TRBJ1-1, the V gene TRBV27; 12 bases fit TRBD1. The germline CDR1 and CDR2 sequences are MNHEY and SMNVEV (reference sequence). CDR3 length: 13 amino acids. CDR3 amino acids: CASSTGTGGRAIF. CDR3 in DNA: TGTGCCAGCAGTACCGGGACAGGGGGCAGGGCCATCTTT.

The chain employs TRBV6-5 and TRBJ2-7, with D perhaps matching TRBD2 (5 bases). V was shortened by 0 bases and J by 2 bases, with 14 bases between the two germline ends. Per the germline V gene, CDR1 is MNHEY and CDR2 is SVGAGI. The CDR3 has 16 amino acids. Here the CDR3 DNA reads TGTGCCAGCAGTTACTCGATAGGGCGGGCGGCCTACGAGCAGTACTTC. It translates to CASSYSIGRAAYEQYF.

The chain recombines TRBV11-3 with TRBJ2-1, with D possibly being TRBD1 (5 bases). Germline values: CDR1 SGHNT, CDR2 YENEEA. The CDR3 is 13 amino acids. Trimming took off 5 bases at V and 5 bases at J, with 10 bases between the two ends. CDR3 sequence reads: CASSRQNNNEQFF. The CDR3 DNA reads as TGTGCCAGCAGCCGACAGAATAACAATGAGCAGTTCTTC.

This clone was seen a handful of times. The chain employs TRBV2 and TRBJ1-4; 9 bases align to TRBD1. The junction had 1 base not matched to a gene; V was cut back by 5 bases and J by 3 bases. CDR3 length equals 14 residues. CDR1 is SNHLY, CDR2 FYNNEI, per germline. CDR3 nucleotide sequence: TGTGCCAGCAGTCGGGACAGGGCTAATGAAAAACTGTTTTTT. Protein product: CASSRDRANEKLFF.

The chain recombines TRBV19 with TRBJ2-2; D possibly corresponds to TRBD2 (6 bases). The CDR3 covers 15 residues. Trimming took off 3 bases at V and 4 bases at J, with 12 bases between the two ends. The germline gives CDR1 LNHDA, CDR2 SQIVND (reference sequence). The CDR3 loop is CASSIRLGVTGELFF. CDR3 DNA sequence: TGTGCCAGTAGTATTCGACTAGGAGTCACCGGGGAGCTGTTTTTT.

The V call is TRBV27, the J call TRBJ1-6; the D gene is possibly TRBD1 (5 bases). V dropped 3 bases and J dropped 10 bases, with 16 bases sitting between them. The CDR3 consists of 15 residues. The germline gives CDR1 MNHEY, CDR2 SMNVEV (reference sequence). The CDR3 region is CASSLAQVKYSPLHF. The CDR3, as DNA: TGTGCCAGCAGTTTGGCACAGGTAAAGTACTCACCCCTCCACTTT.

The rearrangement links TRBV19 to TRBJ1-5; D is ambiguous. V was cut by 3 bases and J by 9 bases, with 18 bases left in between. CDR3 length: 15 residues. Looked up from germline, CDR1 is LNHDA and CDR2 is SQIVND (reference sequence). The CDR3: CASSIARGTFVPQHF. Here the CDR3 DNA reads TGTGCCAGTAGTATTGCCAGAGGAACATTCGTGCCCCAGCATTTT.

The V call is TRBV10-2, the J call TRBJ2-1; 16 nucleotides align to TRBD2. The CDR3 runs to 15 residues. V lost 6 bases and J lost 9; bases outside the gene matches: 5. The germline gives CDR1 WSHSY, CDR2 SAAADI. The CDR3 DNA sequence: TGCGCCAGCAGGAAGGGACTAGCGGGGGGGCTTGAGCAGTTCTTC. This sequence encodes CASRKGLAGGLEQFF.

The gene calls are TRBV7-2 and TRBJ1-5; D remains ambiguous. Germline V lookup: CDR1 SGHTA, CDR2 FQGNSA. V was trimmed by 5 bases and J by 4 bases, leaving 9 bases between them. The length of the CDR3 is 13 residues. This CDR3 is CASSPTENQPQHF. The DNA for the CDR3 is TGTGCCAGCAGCCCAACAGAGAATCAGCCCCAGCATTTT.

The chain couples TRBV6-5 to TRBJ1-6; D may be TRBD1 (6 bases). CDR1 is MNHEY, CDR2 SVGAGI, per germline. The CDR3 has 13 amino acids. The germline V and J ends were trimmed by 4 bases and 14 bases, with 15 bases remaining between them. The CDR3: CASSLGRGGSLHF. CDR3 DNA: TGTGCCAGCAGTTTAGGGCGCGGGGGCTCCCTCCACTTT.

The J gene is TRBJ1-5, the V gene TRBV6-5, with D perhaps matching TRBD1 (6 bases). Trimming stripped 6 bases from V and 0 bases from J, with 12 bases between. This CDR3 has 15 amino acids. The germline CDR1 and CDR2 sequences are MNHEY and SVGAGI. The CDR3, as DNA: TGTGCCAGCAGGGTCGGACAGTATAGCAATCAGCCCCAGCATTTT. It encodes CASRVGQYSNQPQHF.